Detailed here is one TCR beta chain. The data were taken from a study of blood T cell repertoires in COVID-19. Per the germline V gene, CDR1 is MNHEY and CDR2 is SVGAGI. The CDR3 consists of 15 residues. Trimming removed 6 bases from V and 5 bases from J; junction bases left unmatched: 7. The assay was immunoSEQ multiplex PCR, and TCRdb's table has in-frame clones only and misses some. The table lists about 78,000 clones, approximately 86% of them singletons. This receptor was identified in an older woman with acute or convalescent COVID-19. Sequenced: peripheral blood. The chain uses TRBV6-5 and TRBJ2-2, with TRBD1 matching over 9 bases. The CDR3 DNA follows: TGTGCCAGCAGACACGGACAGGGGCATACCGGGGAGCTGTTTTTT. It yields the protein CASRHGQGHTGELFF.